This TCR beta chain emerged from a study of blood T cell repertoires in COVID-19. Study as a whole: Sample material is recorded as cDNA or gDNA derived from T cells, B-cell-depleted T cells, or PBMCs.

The V and J ends lost 6 bases and 6 bases, in that order; junction bases with no gene match: 8. CDR1 and CDR2 from the germline V gene are MDHEN and SYDVKM. The CDR3 totals 15 residues. Source study methods: Reference gene primer amplification gave estimated nucleated cell counts. Generated by immunoSEQ multiplex PCR, the TCRdb table keeps only in-frame clones and is missing some. Clonal size and the V and J genes are those of that table, whereas D and trimming came from the DNA. The table includes some 81,000 clones, about 90% detected once. This TCR came from a woman aged 50 to 60 in a cohort sampled during active COVID-19. The sample was peripheral blood. V gene TRBV28 combines with J gene TRBJ1-5, with 10 bases matching TRBD1. CDR3 amino acids: CASSPGTGDFQPQHF. The DNA of the CDR3 is TGTGCCAGCAGCCCCGGGACAGGGGACTTTCAGCCCCAGCATTTT.